This T cell receptor beta chain derives from a study of regulatory T cells in long-lasting Graves disease. In building TCR beta libraries, iRepertoire HTBI primers were used together with Arm-PCR of CDR3 regions. TCRdb reanalysed the multiplex PCR reads using MiXCR and keeps one entry per CDR3 protein. The sample lists more than 650,000 distinct CDR3 sequences, 30% occurring once. The sample's time point: persistent/refractory GD, antithyroid drugs over 5 years with positive TRAb. PBMC RNA served as the TCR library source. Patients came through an endocrinology department, and that department was in Xi'an, China. Overall study results and limits: Persistent Graves' patients had lower TCR diversity than newly diagnosed ones.

With regard to this clonotype: Its antigen is not identified.

This specimen was peripheral blood mononuclear cells (PBMCs), taken when the disease was refractory, from a patient treated with antithyroid drugs. The clonotype originates from a female donor with Graves disease.

The chain's CDR3 is CASSEDRGPLYGYTF. As DNA, the CDR3 is TGTGCCAGCAGCGAGGACAGGGGACCACTCTATGGCTACACCTTC. The chain recombines TRBV9 with TRBJ1-2, with 9 bases that match TRBD1. V shed 3 bases, J shed 4 bases, and the junction held 7 bases outside the gene matches. This CDR3 has 15 residues. CDR1 is SGDLS, CDR2 YYNGEE, per germline.